This TCR beta chain was sequenced for a study of shared clonotypes between healthy human individuals. Naive CD8 isolation took CD45RO-negative cells positively selected for CCR7 and excluded terminally differentiated effector memory CD45RA+ cells. Here immunoSEQ multiplex PCR was the method, and the copy in TCRdb shows in-frame clones only, minus some. In the table there are roughly 2.1 million clones, roughly 91% of which are singletons. The TCR was taken from a young man in good health. Some clones in this sample may be carry-over from other donors' samples. The sample consisted of naive CD8+ T cells from PBMCs.

CDR3 amino acids: CSVYRETQYF. For the CDR3, the DNA is TGCAGCGTTTATCGAGAGACCCAGTACTTC. V is TRBV29-1 and J is TRBJ2-5; D gene ambiguous. Deletions cut 5 bases from V and 4 bases from J, with 5 bases between. This CDR3 has 10 amino acids. Germline values: CDR1 SQVTM, CDR2 ANQGSEA.